These T cell receptor beta chains were read from a single sample in a study of T cells in Graves' hyperthyroidism and ophthalmopathy. Each CDR3 protein is one row after TCRdb ran MiXCR on the multiplex PCR reads. The repertoire consists of fewer than 400,000 distinct CDR3 sequences, with more than 12% occurring once and the leading ten covering under 30%. The sequenced sample was blood. These TCRs come from a man aged 45-65 years with Graves' ophthalmopathy. Both conserved end residues are part of each CDR3. Each record gives: J gene, clone size, D gene, V gene, CDR3 length, CDR3 protein, CDR3 DNA. The D gene is left open where the match is weak. Clone size, where shown, is once, few, many, or a class for clones that have expanded.

j_gene: TRBJ2-5; abundance: many; d_gene: TRBD1; v_gene: TRBV4-1; len: 15; CDR3aa: CASSHGQGLTETQYF; CDR3nt: TGCGCCAGCAGCCACGGACAGGGGCTGACAGAGACCCAGTACTTC
j_gene: TRBJ2-4; abundance: many; d_gene: TRBD1; v_gene: TRBV2; len: 18; CDR3aa: CASRSPAAGGESKNIQYF; CDR3nt: TGTGCCAGCAGATCCCCCGCGGCAGGGGGAGAGTCCAAAAACATTCAGTACTTC
j_gene: TRBJ2-2; abundance: many; d_gene: TRBD2; v_gene: TRBV28; len: 15; CDR3aa: CATFASGSYTGELFF; CDR3nt: TGTGCCACGTTCGCTAGCGGGAGTTACACCGGGGAGCTGTTTTTT
j_gene: TRBJ1-1; abundance: many; d_gene: TRBD1; v_gene: TRBV5-1; len: 14; CDR3aa: CASSTSQGGAEAFF; CDR3nt: TGCGCCAGCAGCACCTCACAGGGGGGGGCTGAAGCTTTCTTT
j_gene: TRBJ2-1; abundance: many; d_gene: TRBD2; v_gene: TRBV20-1; len: 16; CDR3aa: CSARDRLAGSYNEQFF; CDR3nt: TGCAGTGCTAGAGACAGGCTAGCGGGATCCTACAATGAGCAGTTCTTC
j_gene: TRBJ2-5; abundance: many; d_gene: TRBD1; v_gene: TRBV7-9; len: 14; CDR3aa: CASRRTGEKETQYF; CDR3nt: TGTGCCAGCCGCAGGACAGGGGAGAAAGAGACCCAGTACTTC
j_gene: TRBJ2-1; abundance: .; d_gene: .; v_gene: TRBV19; len: 14; CDR3aa: CASSTYDGRGEQFF; CDR3nt: TGTGCCAGTAGTACCTATGACGGCAGGGGTGAGCAGTTCTTC
j_gene: TRBJ2-1; abundance: many; d_gene: TRBD2; v_gene: TRBV6-1; len: 13; CDR3aa: CASTRGGDNEQFF; CDR3nt: TGTGCCAGCACCCGGGGAGGGGACAATGAGCAGTTCTTC
j_gene: TRBJ2-1; abundance: many; d_gene: TRBD2; v_gene: TRBV10-3; len: 14; CDR3aa: CAISTSGPRNEQFF; CDR3nt: TGTGCCATCAGTACTAGCGGCCCTAGGAATGAGCAGTTCTTC
j_gene: TRBJ2-7; abundance: .; d_gene: .; v_gene: TRBV4-1; len: 15; CDR3aa: CASSDNWPGAYEQYF; CDR3nt: TGCGCCAGCAGCGACAACTGGCCAGGGGCCTACGAGCAGTACTTC
j_gene: TRBJ2-3; abundance: many; d_gene: .; v_gene: TRBV5-8; len: 13; CDR3aa: CASSLKLSDTQYF; CDR3nt: TGTGCCAGCAGCTTGAAGTTGTCGGATACGCAGTATTTT
j_gene: TRBJ2-7; abundance: many; d_gene: TRBD1; v_gene: TRBV7-2; len: 14; CDR3aa: CASSLDGTAYEQYF; CDR3nt: TGTGCCAGCAGCTTAGACGGGACAGCCTACGAGCAGTACTTC
j_gene: TRBJ2-1; abundance: few; d_gene: TRBD2; v_gene: TRBV6-6; len: 15; CDR3aa: CASSYVVAGYNEQFF; CDR3nt: TGTGCCAGCAGTTACGTGGTAGCGGGCTACAATGAGCAGTTCTTC
j_gene: TRBJ2-1; abundance: many; d_gene: .; v_gene: TRBV29-1; len: 13; CDR3aa: CSVARLVYNEQFF; CDR3nt: TGCAGCGTTGCTCGGCTAGTTTACAATGAGCAGTTCTTC
j_gene: TRBJ2-3; abundance: .; d_gene: .; v_gene: TRBV12-3/TRBV12-4; len: 14; CDR3aa: CASSSTTSLDTQYF; CDR3nt: TGTGCCAGCAGCTCGACTACTAGCCTAGATACGCAGTATTTT
j_gene: TRBJ2-5; abundance: .; d_gene: .; v_gene: TRBV5-1; len: 15; CDR3aa: CASSLASLTQETQYF; CDR3nt: TGCGCCAGCAGCTTGGCGAGCCTAACACAAGAGACCCAGTACTTC
j_gene: TRBJ2-5; abundance: many; d_gene: .; v_gene: TRBV7-9; len: 13; CDR3aa: CASSPRVVETQYF; CDR3nt: TGTGCCAGCAGCCCCAGGGTTGTTGAGACCCAGTACTTC
j_gene: TRBJ2-1; abundance: many; d_gene: .; v_gene: TRBV2; len: 14; CDR3aa: CASLSGSSYNEQFF; CDR3nt: TGTGCCAGCCTTAGCGGAAGCTCCTACAATGAGCAGTTCTTC
j_gene: TRBJ1-4; abundance: many; d_gene: .; v_gene: TRBV5-1; len: 15; CDR3aa: CASSPSRSENEKLFF; CDR3nt: TGCGCCAGCAGCCCTTCTAGGAGTGAGAATGAAAAACTGTTTTTT
j_gene: TRBJ1-3; abundance: few; d_gene: .; v_gene: TRBV30; len: 14; CDR3aa: CAWGGGSSGNTIYF; CDR3nt: TGTGCCTGGGGGGGGGGGAGCTCTGGAAACACCATATATTTT
j_gene: TRBJ2-7; abundance: many; d_gene: .; v_gene: TRBV2; len: 14; CDR3aa: CASSGGGTLYEQYF; CDR3nt: TGTGCCAGCAGTGGTGGCGGGACTCTCTACGAGCAGTACTTC
j_gene: TRBJ1-1; abundance: many; d_gene: .; v_gene: TRBV12-3/TRBV12-4; len: 14; CDR3aa: CASSLAGANTEAFF; CDR3nt: TGTGCCAGCAGTTTAGCGGGGGCGAACACTGAAGCTTTCTTT
j_gene: TRBJ1-5; abundance: many; d_gene: .; v_gene: TRBV20-1; len: 12; CDR3aa: CSAQQGNQPQHF; CDR3nt: TGCAGTGCGCAACAGGGAAATCAGCCCCAGCATTTT
j_gene: TRBJ2-1; abundance: few; d_gene: .; v_gene: TRBV12-3/TRBV12-4; len: 13; CDR3aa: CASSSRGGNEQFF; CDR3nt: TGTGCCAGCAGTTCCCGGGGCGGCAATGAGCAGTTCTTC
j_gene: TRBJ2-1; abundance: many; d_gene: .; v_gene: TRBV11-1; len: 16; CDR3aa: CASSLAGVQTYNEQFF; CDR3nt: TGTGCCAGCAGCTTAGCGGGAGTTCAGACCTACAATGAGCAGTTCTTC
j_gene: TRBJ2-3; abundance: many; d_gene: TRBD1; v_gene: TRBV27; len: 15; CDR3aa: CASSPRGRSTDTQYF; CDR3nt: TGTGCCAGCAGTCCTAGGGGGCGTAGCACAGATACGCAGTATTTT
j_gene: TRBJ1-2; abundance: few; d_gene: .; v_gene: TRBV10-3; len: 13; CDR3aa: CAISEAGDYGYTF; CDR3nt: TGTGCCATCAGTGAGGCTGGGGACTATGGCTACACCTTC
j_gene: TRBJ1-4; abundance: .; d_gene: .; v_gene: TRBV6-1; len: 15; CDR3aa: CASSPRPGSNEKLFF; CDR3nt: TGTGCCAGCAGTCCACGCCCTGGATCTAATGAAAAACTGTTTTTT
j_gene: TRBJ2-5; abundance: many; d_gene: TRBD2; v_gene: TRBV29-1; len: 14; CDR3aa: CSVDRSAGEVTQYF; CDR3nt: TGCAGCGTTGACCGGTCAGCGGGAGAGGTGACCCAGTACTTC
j_gene: TRBJ1-4; abundance: few; d_gene: .; v_gene: TRBV5-5; len: 14; CDR3aa: CASSFGWTNEKLFF; CDR3nt: TGTGCCAGCAGCTTCGGGTGGACTAATGAAAAACTGTTTTTT
j_gene: TRBJ2-1; abundance: .; d_gene: TRBD2; v_gene: TRBV29-1; len: 13; CDR3aa: CSVSLAGVYEQFF; CDR3nt: TGCAGCGTTAGCCTAGCGGGAGTATATGAGCAGTTCTTC
j_gene: TRBJ2-5; abundance: few; d_gene: TRBD2; v_gene: TRBV6-1; len: 16; CDR3aa: CASRIISGGTRETQYF; CDR3nt: TGTGCCAGCAGGATCATATCGGGGGGTACGAGAGAGACCCAGTACTTC
j_gene: TRBJ1-1; abundance: many; d_gene: .; v_gene: TRBV12-3/TRBV12-4; len: 13; CDR3aa: CASSFKPNTEAFF; CDR3nt: TGTGCCAGCAGTTTCAAGCCGAACACTGAAGCTTTCTTT
j_gene: TRBJ2-7; abundance: few; d_gene: .; v_gene: TRBV10-3; len: 13; CDR3aa: CAISTRTENEQYF; CDR3nt: TGTGCCATCTCGACGAGGACAGAAAACGAGCAGTACTTC
j_gene: TRBJ2-2; abundance: .; d_gene: .; v_gene: TRBV4-1; len: 18; CDR3aa: CASSQLPRVGENTGELFF; CDR3nt: TGCGCCAGCAGCCAACTCCCACGGGTCGGAGAGAACACCGGGGAGCTGTTTTTT
j_gene: TRBJ2-3; abundance: few; d_gene: .; v_gene: TRBV7-9; len: 12; CDR3aa: CASSMMGDTQYF; CDR3nt: TGTGCCAGCTCCATGATGGGAGATACGCAGTATTTT
j_gene: TRBJ2-5; abundance: .; d_gene: .; v_gene: TRBV5-6; len: 18; CDR3aa: CASSETGRLVSTSETQYF; CDR3nt: TGTGCCAGCAGCGAAACCGGCCGACTAGTCTCAACCTCGGAGACCCAGTACTTC
j_gene: TRBJ2-1; abundance: .; d_gene: TRBD2; v_gene: TRBV6-1; len: 13; CDR3aa: CASTRLAGLGQFF; CDR3nt: TGTGCCAGCACCCGACTAGCGGGGCTTGGTCAGTTCTTC
j_gene: TRBJ2-5; abundance: .; d_gene: .; v_gene: TRBV5-1; len: 14; CDR3aa: CASSLSQAQETQYF; CDR3nt: TGCGCCAGCAGCTTATCACAGGCCCAAGAGACCCAGTACTTC
j_gene: TRBJ2-7; abundance: many; d_gene: .; v_gene: TRBV12-3/TRBV12-4; len: 11; CDR3aa: CASRDVYEQYF; CDR3nt: TGTGCCAGCAGGGACGTCTACGAGCAGTACTTC
j_gene: TRBJ2-1; abundance: many; d_gene: TRBD2; v_gene: TRBV2; len: 17; CDR3aa: CASRVGLAGGRYNEQFF; CDR3nt: TGTGCCAGCAGGGTGGGACTAGCGGGAGGACGGTACAATGAGCAGTTCTTC
j_gene: TRBJ2-7; abundance: many; d_gene: .; v_gene: TRBV27; len: 13; CDR3aa: CASSFRRADEQYF; CDR3nt: TGTGCCAGCAGTTTCCGCAGGGCGGACGAGCAGTACTTC
j_gene: TRBJ2-1; abundance: many; d_gene: TRBD2; v_gene: TRBV2; len: 14; CDR3aa: CASRGTSGTREQFF; CDR3nt: TGTGCCAGCAGGGGGACTAGCGGGACGCGTGAGCAGTTCTTC
j_gene: TRBJ1-1; abundance: many; d_gene: .; v_gene: TRBV20-1; len: 14; CDR3aa: CSAKQRTAQFEAFF; CDR3nt: TGCAGTGCTAAACAGAGGACAGCTCAATTTGAAGCTTTCTTT
j_gene: TRBJ2-7; abundance: few; d_gene: .; v_gene: TRBV14; len: 14; CDR3aa: CASSPGHVVGEQYF; CDR3nt: TGTGCCAGCAGCCCGGGACACGTGGTGGGCGAGCAGTACTTC
j_gene: TRBJ1-1; abundance: few; d_gene: .; v_gene: TRBV19; len: 12; CDR3aa: CASNWGETEAFF; CDR3nt: TGTGCCAGTAATTGGGGGGAGACTGAAGCTTTCTTT
j_gene: TRBJ2-7; abundance: .; d_gene: .; v_gene: TRBV27; len: 14; CDR3aa: CASSPSSSVYEQYF; CDR3nt: TGTGCCAGCAGTCCAAGTAGCTCGGTGTACGAGCAGTACTTC
j_gene: TRBJ2-1; abundance: many; d_gene: .; v_gene: TRBV3-1; len: 14; CDR3aa: CASSQGTLVDEQFF; CDR3nt: TGTGCCAGCAGCCAAGGAACCCTCGTAGATGAGCAGTTCTTC
j_gene: TRBJ2-7; abundance: few; d_gene: TRBD1; v_gene: TRBV5-4; len: 15; CDR3aa: CASSLATGGNYEQYF; CDR3nt: TGTGCCAGCAGCTTAGCGACAGGGGGCAACTACGAGCAGTACTTC
j_gene: TRBJ2-7; abundance: many; d_gene: .; v_gene: TRBV5-6; len: 13; CDR3aa: CASSLRGVYEQYF; CDR3nt: TGTGCCAGCAGCTTGAGGGGGGTTTACGAGCAGTACTTC
j_gene: TRBJ2-7; abundance: .; d_gene: .; v_gene: TRBV5-1; len: 14; CDR3aa: CASSFAGGEAEQYF; CDR3nt: TGCGCCAGCAGCTTTGCGGGTGGGGAGGCGGAGCAGTACTTC